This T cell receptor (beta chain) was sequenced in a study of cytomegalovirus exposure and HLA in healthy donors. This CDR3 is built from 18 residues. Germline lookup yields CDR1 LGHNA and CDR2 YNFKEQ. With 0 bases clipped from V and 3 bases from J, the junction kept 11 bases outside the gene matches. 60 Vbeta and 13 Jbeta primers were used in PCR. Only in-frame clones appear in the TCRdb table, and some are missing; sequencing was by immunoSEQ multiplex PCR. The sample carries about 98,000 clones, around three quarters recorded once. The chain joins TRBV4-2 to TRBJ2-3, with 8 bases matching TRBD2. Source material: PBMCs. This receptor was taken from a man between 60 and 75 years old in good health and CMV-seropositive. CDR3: CASSQDVFAGGKTDTQYF. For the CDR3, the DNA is TGTGCCAGCAGCCAAGATGTTTTTGCGGGGGGTAAGACAGATACGCAGTATTTT.